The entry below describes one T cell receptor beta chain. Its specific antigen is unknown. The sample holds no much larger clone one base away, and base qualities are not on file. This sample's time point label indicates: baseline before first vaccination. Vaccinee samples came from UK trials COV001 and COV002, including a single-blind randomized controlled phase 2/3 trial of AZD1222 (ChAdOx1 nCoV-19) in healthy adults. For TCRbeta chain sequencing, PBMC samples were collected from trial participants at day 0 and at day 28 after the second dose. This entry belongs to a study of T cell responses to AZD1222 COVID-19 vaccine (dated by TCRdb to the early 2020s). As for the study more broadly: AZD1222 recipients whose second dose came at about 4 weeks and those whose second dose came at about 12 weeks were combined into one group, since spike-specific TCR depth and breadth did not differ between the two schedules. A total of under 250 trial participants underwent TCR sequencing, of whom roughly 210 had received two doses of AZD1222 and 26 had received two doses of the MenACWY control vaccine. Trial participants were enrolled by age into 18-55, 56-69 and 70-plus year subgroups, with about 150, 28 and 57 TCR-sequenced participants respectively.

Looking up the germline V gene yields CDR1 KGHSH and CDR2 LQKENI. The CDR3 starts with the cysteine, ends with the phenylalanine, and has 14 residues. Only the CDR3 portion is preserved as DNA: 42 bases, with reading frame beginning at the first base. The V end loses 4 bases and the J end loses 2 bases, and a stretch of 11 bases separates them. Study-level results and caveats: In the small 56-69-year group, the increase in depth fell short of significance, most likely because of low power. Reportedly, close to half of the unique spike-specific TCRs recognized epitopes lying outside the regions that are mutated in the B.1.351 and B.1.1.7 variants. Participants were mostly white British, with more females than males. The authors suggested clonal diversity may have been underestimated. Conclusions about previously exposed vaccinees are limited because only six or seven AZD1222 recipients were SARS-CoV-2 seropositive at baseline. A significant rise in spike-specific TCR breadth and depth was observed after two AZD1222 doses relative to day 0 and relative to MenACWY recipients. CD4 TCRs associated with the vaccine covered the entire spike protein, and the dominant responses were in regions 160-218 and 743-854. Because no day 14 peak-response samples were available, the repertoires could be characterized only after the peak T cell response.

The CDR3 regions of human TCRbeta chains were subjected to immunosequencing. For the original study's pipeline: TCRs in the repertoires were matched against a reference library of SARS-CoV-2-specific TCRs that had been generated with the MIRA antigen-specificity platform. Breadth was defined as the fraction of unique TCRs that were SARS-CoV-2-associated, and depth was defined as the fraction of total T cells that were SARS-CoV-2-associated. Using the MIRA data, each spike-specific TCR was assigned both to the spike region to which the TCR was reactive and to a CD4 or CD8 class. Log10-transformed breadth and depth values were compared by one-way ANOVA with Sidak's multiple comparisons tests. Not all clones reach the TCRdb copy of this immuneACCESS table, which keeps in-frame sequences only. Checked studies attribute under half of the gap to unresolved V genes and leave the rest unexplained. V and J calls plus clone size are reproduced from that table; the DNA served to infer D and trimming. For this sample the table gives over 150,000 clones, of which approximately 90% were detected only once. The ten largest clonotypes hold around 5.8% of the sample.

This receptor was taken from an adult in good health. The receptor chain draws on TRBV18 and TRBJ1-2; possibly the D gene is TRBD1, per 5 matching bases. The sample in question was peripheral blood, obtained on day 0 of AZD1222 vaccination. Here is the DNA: TGTGCCAGCTCACTTGAAGGGGCCAACTATGGCTACACCTTC. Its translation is CASSLEGANYGYTF.